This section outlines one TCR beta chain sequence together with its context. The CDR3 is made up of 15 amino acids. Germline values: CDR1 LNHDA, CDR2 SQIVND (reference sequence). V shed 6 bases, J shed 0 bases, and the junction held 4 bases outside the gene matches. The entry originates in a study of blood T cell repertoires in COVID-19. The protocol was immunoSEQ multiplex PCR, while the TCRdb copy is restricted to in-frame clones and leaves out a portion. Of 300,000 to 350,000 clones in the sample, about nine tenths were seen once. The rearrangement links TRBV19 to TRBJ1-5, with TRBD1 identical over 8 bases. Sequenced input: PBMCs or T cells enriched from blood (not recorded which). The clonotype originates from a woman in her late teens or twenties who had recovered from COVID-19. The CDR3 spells CASRQGADSNQPQHF. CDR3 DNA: TGTGCCAGTAGGCAGGGGGCGGATAGCAATCAGCCCCAGCATTTT.